The source of this T cell receptor beta chain is a study of Graves' ophthalmopathy and Graves' hyperthyroidism. As to this clonotype: Its antigen is currently unknown.

Study-wide results and limits: Most expanded clonotypes from thyroid (those above 0.001 frequency) were also found in blood.

Amplified material comprised TCR beta CDR3 regions derived from RNA transcripts. The first-round RT-PCR employed HTBI primers together with the Qiagen OneStep RT-PCR kit. A multiplex PCR was then performed as the second round. TCRdb redid the calling of the multiplex PCR reads with MiXCR, one entry per CDR3 protein. The sample consists of tens of thousands of distinct CDR3 sequences, roughly 52% of them appearing once. Per the germline V gene, CDR1 is SGHKS and CDR2 is YYEKEE (reference sequence). With 5 bases clipped from V and 5 bases from J, the junction kept 12 bases outside the gene matches. The CDR3 consists of 15 residues.

The material sequenced was peripheral blood. This clonotype was sampled from an adult woman with stable Graves' hyperthyroidism. The J gene is TRBJ2-5, the V gene TRBV5-5, with 7 bases that match TRBD2. The CDR3 DNA follows: TGTGCCAGCAGTCCAGGGAACAGCGGGATTGAGACCCAGTACTTC. The encoded protein is CASSPGNSGIETQYF.